This T cell receptor (beta chain) is from a study of OX40 agonist ivuxolimab in advanced cancers. Turning to the study itself: An anti-OX40 (CD134) antibody with agonistic activity, ivuxolimab, was administered to patients. Ivuxolimab doses were 0.01, 0.1, 0.3, 1.5, 3 or 10 mg/kg every 2 weeks. A diagnosis of hepatocellular carcinoma, melanoma, renal cell or head and neck cancer was present in dose-escalation patients.

In germline, CDR1 is KGHSH, CDR2 LQKENI. The CDR3 runs 15 residues. Trimming pared 5 bases from V and 5 bases from J, leaving 15 bases between. Concerning this clone itself: Its antigen is still unknown.

Method: immunoSEQ multiplex PCR; TCRdb's copy keeps in-frame clones and lacks some. In the table there are roughly 76,000 clones, approximately 80% of which are singletons. Study results and limitations: Among patients with partial responses at 0.1-3.0 mg/kg, clonal expansion was among the lowest.

This TCR was sampled from an adult with an advanced solid tumor such as melanoma, head and neck, liver or kidney cancer. This chain joins TRBV18 and TRBJ1-4; D not certain. The input for sequencing was CD4+ or CD8+ T cells sorted from blood, taken in a trial of the OX40 agonist ivuxolimab. Written as DNA, the CDR3 is TGTGCCAGCTCAGCTGGAAGTCAAGAAAATGAAAAACTGTTTTTT. Its translation: CASSAGSQENEKLFF. The variable domain in full, with the rest retrieved from reference TRBV18 and TRBJ1-4, is NAGVMQNPRHLVRRRGQEARLRCSPMKGHSHVYWYRQLPEEGLKFMVYLQKENIIDESGMPKERFSAEFPKEGPSILRIQQVVRGDSAAYFCASSAGSQENEKLFFGSGTQLSVL.